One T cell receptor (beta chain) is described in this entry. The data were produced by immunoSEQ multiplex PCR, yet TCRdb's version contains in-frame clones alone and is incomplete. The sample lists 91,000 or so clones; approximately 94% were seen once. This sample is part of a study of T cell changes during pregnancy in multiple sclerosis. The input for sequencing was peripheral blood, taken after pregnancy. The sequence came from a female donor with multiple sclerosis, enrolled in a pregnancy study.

The CDR3 protein is CASSPPGYEQYF. The DNA of the CDR3 is TGTGCCAGCAGCCCACCGGGGTACGAGCAGTACTTC. The rearrangement joins TRBV28 to TRBJ2-7; D possibly corresponds to TRBD2 (5 bases). V gave up 6 bases and J gave up 4 bases, with 10 bases separating them. Germline CDR1 MDHEN, CDR2 SYDVKM. The CDR3 is made up of 12 amino acids.